This T cell receptor beta chain was retrieved from a study of CD8+CD57+ T cells in acquired aplastic anemia. An expansion of CD8+CD57+ cells by flow cytometry had been shown in patients chosen for sequencing. Using genomic DNA as the template, TCR beta VDJ and CDR3 profiling was carried out. In TCRdb, the reads were re-called with MiXCR into one record per CDR3 protein. The sample consists of 200,000 to 250,000 distinct CDR3 sequences, around 45% of them appearing once. Ten or more counts support this clonotype. This CDR3 contains 14 residues. V dropped 5 bases and J dropped 0 bases, with 11 bases sitting between them. Germline CDR1 and CDR2: MGHRA and YSYEKL.

This chain uses TRBV4-1 with TRBJ2-7; a possible D gene is TRBD1 (6 bases). Sequenced input: sorted CD4+, CD8+, or CD8+CD57+ T cells (not recorded which) from PBMCs. This receptor was taken from a human donor with aplastic anemia. For the CDR3, the DNA is TGCGCCAGCAGCGGGGGACAAGACTCCTACGAGCAGTACTTC. Protein: CASSGGQDSYEQYF.